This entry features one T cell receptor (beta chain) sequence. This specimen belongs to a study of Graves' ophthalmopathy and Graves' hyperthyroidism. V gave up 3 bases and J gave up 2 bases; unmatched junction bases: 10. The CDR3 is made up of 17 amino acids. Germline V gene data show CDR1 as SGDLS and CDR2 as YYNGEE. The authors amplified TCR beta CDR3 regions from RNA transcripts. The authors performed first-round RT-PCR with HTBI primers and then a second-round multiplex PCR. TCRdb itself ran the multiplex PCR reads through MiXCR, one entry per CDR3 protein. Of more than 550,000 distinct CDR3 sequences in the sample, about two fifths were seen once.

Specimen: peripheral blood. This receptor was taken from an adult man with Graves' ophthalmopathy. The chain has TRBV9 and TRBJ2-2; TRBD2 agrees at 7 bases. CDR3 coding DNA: TGTGCCAGCAGCGGGAGGGCAAGCGGGGCTAACACCGGGGAGCTGTTTTTT. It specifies CASSGRASGANTGELFF.